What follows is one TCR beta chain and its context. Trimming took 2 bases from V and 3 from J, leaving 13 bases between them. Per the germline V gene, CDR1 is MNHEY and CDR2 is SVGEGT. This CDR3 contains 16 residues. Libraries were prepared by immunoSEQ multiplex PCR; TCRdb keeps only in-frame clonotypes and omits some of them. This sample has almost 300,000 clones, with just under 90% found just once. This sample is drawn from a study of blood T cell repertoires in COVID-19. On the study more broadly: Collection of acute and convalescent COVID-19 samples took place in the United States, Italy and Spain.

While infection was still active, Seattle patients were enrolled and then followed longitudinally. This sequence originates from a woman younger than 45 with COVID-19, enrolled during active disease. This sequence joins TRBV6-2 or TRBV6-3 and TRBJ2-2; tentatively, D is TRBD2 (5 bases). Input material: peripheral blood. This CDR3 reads CASSYPRGSDTGELFF. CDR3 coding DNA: TGTGCCAGCAGTTACCCGAGAGGGTCGGACACCGGGGAGCTGTTTTTT.